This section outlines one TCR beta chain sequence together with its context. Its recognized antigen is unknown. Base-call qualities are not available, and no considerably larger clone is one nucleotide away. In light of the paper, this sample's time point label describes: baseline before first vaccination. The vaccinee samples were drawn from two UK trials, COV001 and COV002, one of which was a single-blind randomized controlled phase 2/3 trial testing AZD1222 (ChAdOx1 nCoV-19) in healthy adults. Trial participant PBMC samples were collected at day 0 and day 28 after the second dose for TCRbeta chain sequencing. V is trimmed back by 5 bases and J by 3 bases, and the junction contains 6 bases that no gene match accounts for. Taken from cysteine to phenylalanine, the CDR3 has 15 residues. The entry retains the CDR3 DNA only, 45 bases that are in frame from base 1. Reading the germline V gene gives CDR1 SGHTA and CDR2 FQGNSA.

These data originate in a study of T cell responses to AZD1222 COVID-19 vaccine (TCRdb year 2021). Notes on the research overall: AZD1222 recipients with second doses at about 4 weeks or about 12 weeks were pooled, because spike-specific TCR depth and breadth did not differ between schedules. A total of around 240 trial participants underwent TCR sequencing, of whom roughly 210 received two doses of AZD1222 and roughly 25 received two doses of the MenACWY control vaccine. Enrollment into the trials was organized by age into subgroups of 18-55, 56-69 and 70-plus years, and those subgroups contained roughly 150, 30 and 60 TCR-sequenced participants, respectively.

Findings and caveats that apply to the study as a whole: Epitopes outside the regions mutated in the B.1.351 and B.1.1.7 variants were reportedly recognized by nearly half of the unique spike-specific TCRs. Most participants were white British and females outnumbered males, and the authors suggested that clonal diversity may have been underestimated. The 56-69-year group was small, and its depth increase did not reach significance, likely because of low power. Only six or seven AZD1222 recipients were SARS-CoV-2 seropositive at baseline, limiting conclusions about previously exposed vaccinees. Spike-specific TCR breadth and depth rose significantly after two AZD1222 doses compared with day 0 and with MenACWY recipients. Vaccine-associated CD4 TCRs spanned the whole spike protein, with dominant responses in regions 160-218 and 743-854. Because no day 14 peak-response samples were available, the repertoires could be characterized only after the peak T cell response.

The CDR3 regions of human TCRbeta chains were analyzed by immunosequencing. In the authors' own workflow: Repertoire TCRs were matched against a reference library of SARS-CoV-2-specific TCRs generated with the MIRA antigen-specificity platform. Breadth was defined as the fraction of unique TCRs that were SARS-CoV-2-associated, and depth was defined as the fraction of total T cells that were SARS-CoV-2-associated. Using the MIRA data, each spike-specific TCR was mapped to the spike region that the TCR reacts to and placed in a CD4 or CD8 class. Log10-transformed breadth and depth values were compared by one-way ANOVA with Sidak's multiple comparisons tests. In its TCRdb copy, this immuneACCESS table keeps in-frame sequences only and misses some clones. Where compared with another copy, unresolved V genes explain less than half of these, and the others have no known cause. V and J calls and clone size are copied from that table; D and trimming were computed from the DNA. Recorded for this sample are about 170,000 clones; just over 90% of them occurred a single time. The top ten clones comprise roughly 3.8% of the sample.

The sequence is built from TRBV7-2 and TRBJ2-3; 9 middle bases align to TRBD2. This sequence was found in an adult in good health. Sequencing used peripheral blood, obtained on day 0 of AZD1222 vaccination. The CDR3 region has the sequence CASSLMTSGTDTQYF. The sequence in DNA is TGTGCCAGCAGCCTGATGACTAGCGGAACAGATACGCAGTATTTT.